Listed here is a single T cell receptor beta chain. The data were obtained in a study of patients and donors after allogeneic stem cell transplantation. Via MiXCR, TCRdb re-called the RT-PCR reads, giving one row per CDR3 protein. The repertoire holds roughly 960,000 distinct CDR3 sequences, with around 17% as singletons. The sequenced sample was blood, either unsorted or a sorted T cell fraction (not recorded which). This TCR derives from a human donor who was either an allogeneic HSCT recipient or a stem cell or donor lymphocyte infusion donor (not recorded which). It is not recorded whose cells these are; they may come from a transplant donor.

The CDR3 here is CASSSGLPSSEQYF. DNA of the CDR3: TGTGCCAGCAGCTCGGGACTTCCGTCAAGCGAGCAGTACTTC. This rearrangement joins TRBV7-3 to TRBJ2-7; tentative D call: TRBD2 (6 bases). V lost 4 bases and J lost 6, with 16 bases in between. The CDR3 runs 14 residues. Germline loops: CDR1 SGHTA, CDR2 FQGTGA. Full variable domain (rest looked up from reference TRBV7-3 and TRBJ2-7): GAGVSQTPSNKVTEKGKYVELRCDPISGHTALYWYRQSLGQGPEFLIYFQGTGAADDSGLPNDRFFAVRPEGSVSTLKIQRTERGDSAVYLCASSSGLPSSEQYFGPGTRLTVT.